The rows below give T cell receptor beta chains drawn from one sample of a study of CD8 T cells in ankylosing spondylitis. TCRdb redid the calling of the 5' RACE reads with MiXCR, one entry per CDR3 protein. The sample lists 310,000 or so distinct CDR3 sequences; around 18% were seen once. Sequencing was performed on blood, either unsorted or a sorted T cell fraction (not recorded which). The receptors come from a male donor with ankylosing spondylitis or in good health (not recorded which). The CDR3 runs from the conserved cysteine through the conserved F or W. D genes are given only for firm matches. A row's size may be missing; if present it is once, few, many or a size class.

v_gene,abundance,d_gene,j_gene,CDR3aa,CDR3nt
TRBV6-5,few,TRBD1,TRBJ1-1,CASSYPGQRPEAFF,TGTGCCAGCAGTTACCCGGGACAGCGCCCTGAAGCTTTCTTT
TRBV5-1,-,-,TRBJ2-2,CASSRYAGDLNTGELFF,TGCGCCAGCAGCCGATATGCGGGTGATTTGAACACCGGGGAGCTGTTTTTT
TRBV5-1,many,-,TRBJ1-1,CASSATLGDTEAFF,TGCGCCAGCAGCGCGACGCTTGGGGACACTGAAGCTTTCTTT
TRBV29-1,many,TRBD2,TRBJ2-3,CSVDSAGADTQYF,TGCAGTGTTGACTCAGCGGGAGCGGATACGCAGTATTTT
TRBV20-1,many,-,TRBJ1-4,CSADSRSGKLFF,TGCAGTGCGGACAGCCGGTCGGGAAAACTGTTTTTT
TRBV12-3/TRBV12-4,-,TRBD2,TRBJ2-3,CASNSGGSTDTQYF,TGTGCCAGCAATTCCGGGGGGAGCACAGATACGCAGTATTTT
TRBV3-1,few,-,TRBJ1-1,CASSQDQGEAFF,TGTGCCAGCAGCCAAGATCAGGGTGAAGCTTTCTTT
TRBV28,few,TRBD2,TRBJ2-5,CASSPQGLAEETQYF,TGTGCCAGCAGTCCCCAGGGACTAGCGGAAGAGACCCAGTACTTC
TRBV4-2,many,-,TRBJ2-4,CASSQDRGTTLEVGTKNIQYF,TGTGCCAGCAGCCAAGATCGGGGGACAACGTTGGAGGTTGGAACCAAAAACATTCAGTACTTC
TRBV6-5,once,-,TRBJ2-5,CASSYSRWAETQYF,TGTGCCAGCAGTTACTCGAGGTGGGCTGAGACCCAGTACTTC
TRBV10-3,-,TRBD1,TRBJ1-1,CAITRQGATEAFF,TGTGCCATCACTCGACAGGGGGCAACTGAAGCTTTCTTT
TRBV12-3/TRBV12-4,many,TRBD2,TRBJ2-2,CASSLGLAGDTGELFF,TGCGCCAGCAGCTTGGGGCTAGCGGGGGACACCGGGGAGCTGTTTTTT
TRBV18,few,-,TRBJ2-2,CASSPPGRVTGELFF,TGTGCCAGCTCACCACCGGGCAGGGTCACCGGGGAGCTGTTTTTT
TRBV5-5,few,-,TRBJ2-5,CASSFHDGKETQYF,TGTGCCAGCAGTTTCCACGACGGAAAAGAGACCCAGTACTTC
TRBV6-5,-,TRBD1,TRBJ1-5,CASSYPGQGSSQPQHF,TGTGCCAGCAGTTACCCAGGACAGGGCTCTAGTCAGCCCCAGCATTTT
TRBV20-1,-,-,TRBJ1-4,CSARVGGSSTNEKLFF,TGCAGTGCTAGAGTTGGGGGAAGCTCAACTAATGAAAAACTGTTTTTT
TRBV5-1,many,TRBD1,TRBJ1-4,CASRTGMDEKLFF,TGCGCCAGCCGGACAGGGATGGATGAAAAACTGTTTTTT
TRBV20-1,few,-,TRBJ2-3,CSATAPRYPTDTQYF,TGCAGTGCTACAGCGCCCCGTTACCCAACAGATACGCAGTATTTT
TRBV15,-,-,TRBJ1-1,CATVGGLNTEAFF,TGTGCCACCGTCGGAGGCTTGAACACTGAAGCTTTCTTT
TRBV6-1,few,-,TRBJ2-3,CASSWTAKPTDTQYF,TGTGCCAGCAGCTGGACAGCCAAGCCCACAGATACGCAGTATTTT
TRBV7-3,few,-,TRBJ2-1,CASSTLRGNEQFF,TGTGCCAGCAGTACTCTCAGGGGAAATGAGCAGTTCTTC
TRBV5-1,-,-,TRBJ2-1,CASSLRQSSYNEQFF,TGCGCCAGCAGCCTCCGACAGAGCTCCTACAATGAGCAGTTCTTC
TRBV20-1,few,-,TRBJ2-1,CSAQSSYNEQFF,TGCAGTGCTCAAAGCTCCTACAATGAGCAGTTCTTC
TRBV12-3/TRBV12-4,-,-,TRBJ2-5,CASTNLVQETQYF,TGTGCCAGCACCAACTTAGTACAAGAGACCCAGTACTTC
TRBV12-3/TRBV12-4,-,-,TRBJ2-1,CASSRDSAYNEQFF,TGTGCCAGCAGCCGGGACTCGGCCTACAATGAGCAGTTCTTC
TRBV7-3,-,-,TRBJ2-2,CASSLGGTGPGELFF,TGTGCCAGCAGCTTAGGTGGGACCGGACCCGGGGAGCTGTTTTTT
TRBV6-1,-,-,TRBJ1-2,CASSQDYRVNYGYTF,TGTGCCAGCAGCCAGGACTACAGGGTCAACTATGGCTACACCTTC
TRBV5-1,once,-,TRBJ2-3,CASSPGPWRPITSTDTQYF,TGCGCCAGCAGCCCCGGACCATGGCGACCTATAACTAGCACAGATACGCAGTATTTT
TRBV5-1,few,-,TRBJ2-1,CASSLYREDNEQFF,TGCGCCAGCAGCTTGTACAGGGAAGATAATGAGCAGTTCTTC